The source of this T cell receptor (beta chain) is a study of blood T cell repertoires in COVID-19. Overall study: Both acute and convalescent COVID-19 samples were obtained from the United States, Italy and Spain. T cells, B-cell-depleted T cells, or PBMCs provided the cDNA or gDNA that served as material.

The authors' processing: How many nucleated cells were present was estimated from reference gene primer amplification. Repertoires were generated with immunoSEQ multiplex PCR, while TCRdb's copy carries only in-frame clones and drops some. That table supplies the V and J calls and clone size; D and trimming were determined from the DNA. The sample consists of over 100,000 clones, over 70% of them appearing once. V was shortened by 0 bases and J by 4 bases, with 7 bases between the two germline ends. The CDR3 covers 13 residues. CDR1 and CDR2 (germline): SGHNT, YYREEE (reference sequence). The sample consisted of peripheral blood. The sequence derives from a woman aged 45-65 years with acute or convalescent COVID-19. The chain links TRBV5-4 to TRBJ1-1; no firm D call. CDR3 region: CASSLAAATEAFF. The CDR3 DNA reads as TGTGCCAGCAGCTTGGCCGCGGCCACTGAAGCTTTCTTT.